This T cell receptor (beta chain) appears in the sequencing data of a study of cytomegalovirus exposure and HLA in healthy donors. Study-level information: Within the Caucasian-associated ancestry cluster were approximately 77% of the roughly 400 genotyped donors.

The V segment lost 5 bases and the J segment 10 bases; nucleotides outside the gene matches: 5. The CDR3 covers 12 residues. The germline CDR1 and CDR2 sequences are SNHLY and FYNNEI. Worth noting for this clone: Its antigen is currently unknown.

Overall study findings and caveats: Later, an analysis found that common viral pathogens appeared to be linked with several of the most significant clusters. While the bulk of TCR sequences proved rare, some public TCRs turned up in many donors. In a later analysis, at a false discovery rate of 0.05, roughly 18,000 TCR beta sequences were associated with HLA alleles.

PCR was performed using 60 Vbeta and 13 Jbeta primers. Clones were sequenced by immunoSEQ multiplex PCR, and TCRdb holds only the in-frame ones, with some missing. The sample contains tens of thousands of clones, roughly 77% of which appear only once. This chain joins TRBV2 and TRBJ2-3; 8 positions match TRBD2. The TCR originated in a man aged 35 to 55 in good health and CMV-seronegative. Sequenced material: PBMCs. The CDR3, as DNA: TGTGCCAGCAGTAGGTTGGGACTAGCGCAGTATTTT. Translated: CASSRLGLAQYF.